This TCR beta chain was documented in a study of blood T cell repertoires in COVID-19. The repertoire was sequenced with immunoSEQ multiplex PCR; TCRdb's copy has only in-frame clones and lacks some. The sample consists of roughly 250,000 clones, 70% to 85% of them appearing once. The sample taken for sequencing was peripheral blood. This TCR came from a woman in her thirties or forties with active or convalescent COVID-19.

CDR3 DNA sequence: TGTGCCACCAGCGGCGGGCAGGGGCGCGCCTACGAGCAGTACTTC. Its translation is CATSGGQGRAYEQYF. The rearrangement links TRBV15 to TRBJ2-7; D possibly corresponds to TRBD1 (6 bases). V gave up 5 bases and J gave up 2 bases, with 16 bases separating them. Germline V CDR1 and CDR2: LNHNV, YYDKDF (reference sequence). CDR3 length: 15 residues. The whole variable domain, remainder taken from reference TRBV15 and TRBJ2-7, is DAMVIQNPRYQVTQFGKPVTLSCSQTLNHNVMYWYQQKSSQAPKLLFHYYDKDFNNEADTPDNFQSRRPNTSFCFLDIRSPGLGDTAMYLCATSGGQGRAYEQYFGPGTRLTVT.